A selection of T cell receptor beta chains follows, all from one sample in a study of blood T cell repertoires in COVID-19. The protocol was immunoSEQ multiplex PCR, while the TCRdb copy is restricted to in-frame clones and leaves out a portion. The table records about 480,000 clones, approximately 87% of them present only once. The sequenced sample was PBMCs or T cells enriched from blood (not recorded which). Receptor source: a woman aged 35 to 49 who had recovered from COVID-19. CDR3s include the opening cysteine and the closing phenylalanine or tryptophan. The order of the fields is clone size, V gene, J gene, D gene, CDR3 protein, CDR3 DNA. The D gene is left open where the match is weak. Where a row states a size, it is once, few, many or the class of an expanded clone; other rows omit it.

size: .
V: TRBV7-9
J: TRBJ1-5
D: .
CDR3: CASSLSQGQPQHF
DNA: TGTGCCAGCAGCCTGTCGCAGGGCCAGCCCCAGCATTTT

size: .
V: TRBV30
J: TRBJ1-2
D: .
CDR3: CAWSHSTFDGYTF
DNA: TGTGCCTGGTCCCACTCAACGTTCGATGGCTACACCTTC

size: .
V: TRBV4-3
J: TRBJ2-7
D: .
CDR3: CASSQDRGYEQYF
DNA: TGCGCCAGCAGCCAAGATCGAGGGTACGAGCAGTACTTC

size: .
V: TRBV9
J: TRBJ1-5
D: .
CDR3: CASSAGGGTSNQPQHF
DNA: TGTGCCAGCAGCGCGGGCGGGGGTACGAGCAATCAGCCCCAGCATTTT

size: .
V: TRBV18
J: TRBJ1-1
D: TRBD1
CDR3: CASSPPMTGGNTEAFF
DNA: TGTGCCAGCTCACCACCTATGACAGGGGGGAACACTGAAGCTTTCTTT

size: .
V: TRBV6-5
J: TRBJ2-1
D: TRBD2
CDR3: CASSYQGLAGNEQFF
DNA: TGTGCCAGCAGTTACCAGGGACTAGCGGGAAATGAGCAGTTCTTC

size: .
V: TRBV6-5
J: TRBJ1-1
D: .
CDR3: CASSYSVHTEAFF
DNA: TGTGCCAGCAGTTATTCAGTTCACACTGAAGCTTTCTTT

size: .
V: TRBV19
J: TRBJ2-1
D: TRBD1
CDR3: CASSLRQGNTNNEQFF
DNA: TGTGCCAGTAGTCTCAGACAGGGGAACACGAACAATGAGCAGTTCTTC

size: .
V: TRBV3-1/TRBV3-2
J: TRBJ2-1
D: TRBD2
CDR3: CASSQVRGGNEQFF
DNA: TGTGCCAGCAGCCAAGTACGGGGGGGGAATGAGCAGTTCTTC

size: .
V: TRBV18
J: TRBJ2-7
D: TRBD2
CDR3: CASSPSRSGSRSYEQYF
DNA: TGTGCCAGCTCACCATCTCGGAGCGGGAGTAGGTCCTACGAGCAGTACTTC

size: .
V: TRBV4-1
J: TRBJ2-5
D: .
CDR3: CASSPPARETQYF
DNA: TGCGCCAGCAGCCCCCCCGCCAGAGAGACCCAGTACTTC

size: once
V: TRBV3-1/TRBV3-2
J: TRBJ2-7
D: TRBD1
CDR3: CASSLPGQFRQKYF
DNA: TGTGCCAGCAGCCTTCCGGGACAGTTCCGACAAAAGTACTTC

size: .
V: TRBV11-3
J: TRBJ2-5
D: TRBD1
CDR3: CASSQRPGQATETQYF
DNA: TGTGCCAGCAGCCAACGACCGGGACAGGCTACAGAGACCCAGTACTTC

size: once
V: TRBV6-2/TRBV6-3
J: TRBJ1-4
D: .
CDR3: CASSSSGAADEKLFF
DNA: TGTGCCAGCAGTTCGTCAGGGGCGGCGGACGAAAAACTGTTTTTT

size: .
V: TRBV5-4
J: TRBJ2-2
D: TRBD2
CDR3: CASSPGLGDTGELFF
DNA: TGTGCCAGCAGCCCGGGACTAGGGGACACCGGGGAGCTGTTTTTT

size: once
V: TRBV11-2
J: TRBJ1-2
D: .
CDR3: CASSLYYGYTF
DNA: TGTGCCAGCAGCCTGTACTATGGCTACACCTTC

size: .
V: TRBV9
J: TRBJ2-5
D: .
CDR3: CASTPGGARETQYF
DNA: TGTGCCAGCACCCCCGGAGGGGCCCGAGAGACCCAGTACTTC

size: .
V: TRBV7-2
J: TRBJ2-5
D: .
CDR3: CASSFGPVPETQYF
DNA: TGTGCCAGCAGCTTTGGTCCAGTGCCAGAGACCCAGTACTTC

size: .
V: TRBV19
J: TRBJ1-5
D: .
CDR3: CASSPGGPQHF
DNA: TGTGCCAGTAGCCCGGGAGGGCCCCAGCATTTT

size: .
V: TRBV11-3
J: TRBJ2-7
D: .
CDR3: CASSLYSGYEQYF
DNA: TGTGCCAGCAGCTTATATAGCGGCTACGAGCAGTACTTC

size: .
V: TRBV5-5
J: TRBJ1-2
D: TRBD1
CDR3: CASSRGQVPNYGYTF
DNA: TGTGCCAGCAGCCGAGGACAGGTGCCTAACTATGGCTACACCTTC

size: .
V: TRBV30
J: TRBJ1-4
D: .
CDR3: CAHSRGSLLFF
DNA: TGTGCCCACTCCAGGGGATCACTCCTGTTTTTT

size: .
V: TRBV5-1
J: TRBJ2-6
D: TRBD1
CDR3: CASTEQGLSGANVLTF
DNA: TGCGCCAGCACGGAACAGGGGCTCTCTGGGGCCAACGTCCTGACTTTC

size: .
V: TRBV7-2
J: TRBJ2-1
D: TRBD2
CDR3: CASSSYTSGSVNEQFF
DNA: TGTGCCAGCAGCTCATATACTAGCGGGAGTGTGAATGAGCAGTTCTTC

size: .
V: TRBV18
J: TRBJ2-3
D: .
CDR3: CASSPGGVTSTDTQYF
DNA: TGTGCCAGCTCACCAGGCGGGGTGACTAGCACAGATACGCAGTATTTT

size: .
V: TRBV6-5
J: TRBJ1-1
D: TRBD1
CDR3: CASRPGQRNTEAFF
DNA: TGTGCCAGCAGGCCGGGACAGAGGAACACTGAAGCTTTCTTT

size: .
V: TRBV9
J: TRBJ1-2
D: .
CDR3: CASSVAVNYGYTF
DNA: TGTGCCAGCAGCGTAGCAGTTAACTATGGCTACACCTTC

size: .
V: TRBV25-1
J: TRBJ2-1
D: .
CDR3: CASSETRRDEQFF
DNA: TGTGCCAGCAGTGAAACTCGGCGGGATGAGCAGTTCTTC

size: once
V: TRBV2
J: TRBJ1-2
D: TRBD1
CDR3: CASTNHPGQPGYTF
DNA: TGTGCCAGCACCAATCACCCGGGACAGCCTGGCTACACCTTC

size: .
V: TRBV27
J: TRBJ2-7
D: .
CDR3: CASSKRRVGYEQYF
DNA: TGTGCCAGCAGCAAAAGGCGGGTGGGATACGAGCAGTACTTC

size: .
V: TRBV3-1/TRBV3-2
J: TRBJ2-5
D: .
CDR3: CASSQAEVAVETQYF
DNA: TGTGCCAGCAGCCAAGCCGAGGTAGCTGTAGAGACCCAGTACTTC

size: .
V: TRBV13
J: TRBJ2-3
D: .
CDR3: CASSSITDTQYF
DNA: TGTGCCAGCAGCTCTATTACAGATACGCAGTATTTT

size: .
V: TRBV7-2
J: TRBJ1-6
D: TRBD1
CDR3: CASSLNSGGINSPLHF
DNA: TGTGCCAGCAGCTTAAATTCAGGGGGAATCAATTCACCCCTCCACTTT

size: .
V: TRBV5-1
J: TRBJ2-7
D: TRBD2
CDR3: CASNPGRAELAGALYEQYF
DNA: TGCGCCAGCAACCCCGGAAGAGCCGAACTAGCGGGAGCCCTCTACGAGCAGTACTTC

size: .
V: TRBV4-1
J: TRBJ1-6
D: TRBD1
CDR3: CASSRFGQGYNSPLHF
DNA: TGCGCCAGCAGCCGGTTCGGACAGGGCTATAATTCACCCCTCCACTTT

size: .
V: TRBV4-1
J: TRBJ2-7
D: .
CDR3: CASSQEFTGAYEQYF
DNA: TGCGCCAGCAGCCAAGAGTTCACCGGGGCCTACGAGCAGTACTTC

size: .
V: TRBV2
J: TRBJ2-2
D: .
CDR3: CASWGRGRGVGELFF
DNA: TGTGCCAGCTGGGGGCGTGGGAGAGGGGTCGGGGAGCTGTTTTTT

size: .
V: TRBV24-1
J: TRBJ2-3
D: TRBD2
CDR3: CATSRGAGGPVTDTQYF
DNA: TGTGCCACCAGTAGGGGAGCGGGAGGGCCCGTTACAGATACGCAGTATTTT

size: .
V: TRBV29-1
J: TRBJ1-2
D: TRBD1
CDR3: CSVARTGAYGYTF
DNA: TGCAGCGTTGCGCGGACAGGAGCCTATGGCTACACCTTC

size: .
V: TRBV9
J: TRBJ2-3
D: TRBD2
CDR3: CASSVELAEPTDTQYF
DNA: TGTGCCAGCAGCGTAGAACTAGCGGAACCCACAGATACGCAGTATTTT

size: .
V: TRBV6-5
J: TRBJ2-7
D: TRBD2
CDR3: CASLLAGRAYEQYF
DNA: TGTGCCAGCCTCCTTGCGGGGAGGGCCTACGAGCAGTACTTC

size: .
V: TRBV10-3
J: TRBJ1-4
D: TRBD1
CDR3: CAISEPTDRVEGEKLFF
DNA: TGTGCCATCAGTGAGCCTACAGACAGGGTAGAGGGTGAAAAACTGTTTTTT

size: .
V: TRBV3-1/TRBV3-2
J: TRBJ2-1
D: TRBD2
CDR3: CASSVGLAGWNEQFF
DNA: TGTGCCAGCAGCGTTGGACTAGCGGGATGGAATGAGCAGTTCTTC

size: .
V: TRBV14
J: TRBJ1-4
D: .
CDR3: CASRGDTREKLFF
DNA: TGTGCCAGCAGAGGGGACACAAGGGAAAAACTGTTTTTT

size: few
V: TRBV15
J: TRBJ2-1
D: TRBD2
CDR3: CATSRGRALAGSNEQFF
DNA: TGTGCCACCAGCAGAGGGAGGGCGCTAGCGGGCTCCAATGAGCAGTTCTTC

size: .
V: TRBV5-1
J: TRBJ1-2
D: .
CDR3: CASSLRTDLNYGYTF
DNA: TGCGCCAGCAGCCTGCGGACAGACCTCAACTATGGCTACACCTTC

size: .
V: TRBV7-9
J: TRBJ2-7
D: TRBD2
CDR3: CASSHPPTSGSLWVYEQYF
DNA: TGTGCCAGCAGCCATCCGCCGACTAGCGGGAGTCTATGGGTCTACGAGCAGTACTTC

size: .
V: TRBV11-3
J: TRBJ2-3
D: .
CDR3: CASSLRTDTQYF
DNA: TGTGCCAGCAGCCTCCGCACAGATACGCAGTATTTT

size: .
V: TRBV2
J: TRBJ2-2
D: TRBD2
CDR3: CASIWREGRNTGELFF
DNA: TGTGCCAGCATTTGGCGGGAGGGCCGAAACACCGGGGAGCTGTTTTTT

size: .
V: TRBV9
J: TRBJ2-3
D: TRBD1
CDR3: CASSAGGHSTDTQYF
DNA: TGTGCCAGCAGCGCAGGGGGTCACAGCACAGATACGCAGTATTTT

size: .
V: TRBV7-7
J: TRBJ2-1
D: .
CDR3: CASSPGRDTYNEQFF
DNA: TGTGCTAGCAGCCCGGGCCGGGACACCTACAATGAGCAGTTCTTC

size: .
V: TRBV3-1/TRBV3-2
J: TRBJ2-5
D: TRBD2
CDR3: CASSQELAAQETQYF
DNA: TGTGCCAGCAGCCAAGAACTAGCGGCTCAAGAGACCCAGTACTTC

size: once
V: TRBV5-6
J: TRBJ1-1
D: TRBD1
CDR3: CASSPWTGWTEAFF
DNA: TGTGCCAGCAGCCCTTGGACAGGGTGGACTGAAGCTTTCTTT

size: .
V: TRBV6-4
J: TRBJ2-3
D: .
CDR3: CASSGESTDTQYF
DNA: TGTGCCAGCAGTGGAGAAAGCACAGATACGCAGTATTTT

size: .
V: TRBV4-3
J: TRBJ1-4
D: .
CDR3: CASSQGFGATNEKLFF
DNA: TGCGCCAGCAGCCAAGGGTTCGGGGCAACTAATGAAAAACTGTTTTTT

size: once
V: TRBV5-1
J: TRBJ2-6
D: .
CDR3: CASSPTGFSGANVLTF
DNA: TGCGCCAGCAGCCCAACAGGTTTCTCTGGGGCCAACGTCCTGACTTTC

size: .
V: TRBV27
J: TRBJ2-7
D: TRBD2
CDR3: CASKGLAQVYEQYF
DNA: TGTGCCAGCAAGGGACTAGCGCAGGTCTACGAGCAGTACTTC

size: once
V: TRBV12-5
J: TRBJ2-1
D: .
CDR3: CASTEMGGASEQFF
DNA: TGTGCTAGTACAGAAATGGGGGGGGCTAGTGAGCAGTTCTTC

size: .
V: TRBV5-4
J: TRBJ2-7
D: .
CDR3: CASSLRDKGEQYF
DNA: TGTGCCAGCAGCTTGCGGGATAAGGGCGAGCAGTACTTC

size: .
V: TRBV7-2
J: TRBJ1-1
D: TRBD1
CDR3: CASSMTPLTGGNTEAFF
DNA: TGTGCCAGCAGCATGACTCCCCTGACAGGGGGCAATACTGAAGCTTTCTTT